Below are 18 T cell receptor beta chains sequenced from a single sample in a study of T cells after yellow fever vaccination. Each CDR3 protein gets one entry after TCRdb re-called the 5' RACE reads with MiXCR. The repertoire holds 350,000 or so distinct CDR3 sequences, with about 7.8% as singletons. This specimen consisted of PBMCs, obtained roughly 46 days after the first yellow fever vaccination. Receptors originate from a man aged 18 to 30 who received the YFV17D yellow fever vaccine.

The chain recombines TRBV5-1 with TRBJ1-1; D gene unclear. Germline CDR1 and CDR2: SGHRS and YFSETQ. There are 14 residues in the CDR3. Deletions cut 0 bases from V and 7 bases from J, with 13 bases between. In nucleotides, the CDR3 is TGCGCCAGCAGCTTGGCAAATAATGGCTTTGAAGCTTTCTTT. As protein: CASSLANNGFEAFF.

This clonotype appeared a few times. V gene TRBV5-1 combines with J gene TRBJ2-1; TRBD2 agrees at 12 bases. Looked up from germline, CDR1 is SGHRS and CDR2 is YFSETQ. This CDR3 comprises 16 residues. J gave up 9 bases and V 4 bases, and 11 bases lay outside the gene matches. CDR3 protein: CASSITSGGPSLEQFF. The CDR3 nucleotides are TGCGCCAGCAGCATAACTAGCGGGGGGCCCTCTCTTGAGCAGTTCTTC.

The rearrangement uses TRBV19 and TRBJ1-2; 9 bases agree with TRBD1. V dropped 5 bases and J dropped 4; count of bases not matched to a gene: 14. The CDR3 covers 17 residues. Germline V CDR1 and CDR2: LNHDA, SQIVND (reference sequence). The chain's CDR3 is CASSAAPRDRVGYGYTF. The CDR3 nucleotides read TGTGCCAGTAGTGCAGCACCCCGGGACAGGGTCGGCTATGGCTACACCTTC.

The chain couples TRBV5-1 to TRBJ1-1; no reliable D call. Germline V lookup: CDR1 SGHRS, CDR2 YFSETQ. There are 16 residues in the CDR3. The V end was cut by 1 base, the J end by 3 bases, with 16 bases between. CDR3 nucleotide sequence: TGCGCCAGCAGCTTGATCCCAGGAACCCGGGACACTGAAGCTTTCTTT. It specifies CASSLIPGTRDTEAFF.

Only a few counts were recorded for this clonotype. The rearrangement uses TRBV4-3 and TRBJ2-7; TRBD1 might be the D (5 bases). Per the germline V gene, CDR1 is LGHNA and CDR2 is YSLEER. The CDR3 contains 15 residues. Trimming removed 0 bases at V and 1 base at J, with 10 bases between. The CDR3 loop reads CASSQDSGYSYEQYF. Written as DNA, the CDR3 is TGCGCCAGCAGCCAAGATTCAGGGTATTCCTACGAGCAGTACTTC.

This clonotype was picked up a small number of times. The chain recombines TRBV11-1 with TRBJ1-5, with D possibly TRBD1 on 6 matching bases. V was cut by 0 bases and J by 0 bases, with 24 bases left in between. Germline loops: CDR1 SGHAT, CDR2 FQDESV (reference sequence). The CDR3 runs to 21 residues. In DNA form, the CDR3 reads TGTGCCAGCAGCTTAGCACTTACCCTACAGGGACCCACTTATAGCAATCAGCCCCAGCATTTT. Amino acid sequence: CASSLALTLQGPTYSNQPQHF.

V usage is TRBV12-3 or TRBV12-4 and J usage is TRBJ2-2, with D possibly TRBD1 on 5 matching bases. V lost 6 bases to trimming and J lost 7 bases, with 15 bases between them. This CDR3 comprises 14 residues. In DNA form, the CDR3 reads TGTGCCAGCAGCTACCTGCAGGGCGGCGGGGAGCTGTTTTTT. Translating it yields CASSYLQGGGELFF.

The table lists this clonotype with a few counts. The chain couples TRBV4-3 to TRBJ2-5; D perhaps matches TRBD2 (5 bases). Looked up from germline, CDR1 is LGHNA and CDR2 is YSLEER. V dropped 3 bases and J dropped 6 bases, with 14 bases sitting between them. This CDR3 is 14 amino acids long. The CDR3 DNA reads as TGCGCCAGCAGCCATGCCGGGCTCGGGAAGACCCAGTACTTC. This sequence encodes CASSHAGLGKTQYF.

This chain uses TRBV5-5 with TRBJ1-6, with 12 nucleotides matching TRBD1. This CDR3 has 15 residues. Germline V gene data show CDR1 as SGHKS and CDR2 as YYEKEE (reference sequence). V lost 3 bases, J lost 9 bases, and 4 bases stayed unmatched. This CDR3 is CASSWDRGLGSPLHF. CDR3 nucleotide sequence: TGTGCCAGCAGCTGGGACAGGGGGCTGGGTTCACCCCTCCACTTT.

The chain employs TRBV7-2 and TRBJ2-1, with 7 bases matching TRBD2. Germline lookup yields CDR1 SGHTA and CDR2 FQGNSA. The CDR3 has 15 amino acids. V lost 0 bases and J lost 7; bases outside the gene matches: 6. CDR3 residues: CASSLAFQGGNEQFF. In DNA form, the CDR3 reads TGTGCCAGCAGCTTAGCTTTCCAGGGAGGGAATGAGCAGTTCTTC.

The rearrangement joins TRBV6-6 to TRBJ2-7, with 8 positions matching TRBD1. The CDR3 spans 12 residues. Germline V lookup: CDR1 MNHNY, CDR2 SVGAGI (reference sequence). With V trimmed by 9 bases and J by 5 bases, 6 bases remained unmatched. The CDR3 DNA sequence: TGTGCCAGTTCAGGGACAGGAAACGAGCAGTACGTC. It encodes CASSGTGNEQYV.

This clonotype has ten or more counts. The chain combines TRBV2 with TRBJ1-5; 10 bases line up with TRBD1. This CDR3 has 14 residues. V shed 4 bases, J shed 5 bases, and the junction held 2 bases outside the gene matches. CDR1 SNHLY and CDR2 FYNNEI come from the germline V gene. The DNA of the CDR3 is TGTGCCAGCAGTGGTGGGACAGGGGATCAGCCCCAGCATTTT. Its protein product is CASSGGTGDQPQHF.

The chain combines TRBV7-2 with TRBJ2-7, with 7 bases fitting TRBD1. There are 15 residues in the CDR3. V was pared by 6 bases and J by 3 bases, with 11 bases of the junction left unmatched. The germline V gene has CDR1 SGHTA and CDR2 FQGNSA. The CDR3 region is CASSSRDRTFYEQYF. Written as DNA, the CDR3 is TGTGCCAGCAGTTCAAGGGACAGAACCTTCTACGAGCAGTACTTC.

This clonotype showed up just a few times. The rearrangement uses TRBV20-1 and TRBJ1-4; D call uncertain. CDR3 length equals 16 residues. Trimming left V 2 bases short and J 0 bases short, with 13 bases between. From germline, CDR1 is DFQATT and CDR2 SNEGSKA (reference sequence). DNA for the CDR3: TGCAGTGCTAGATACCGGACTCTTGCAACTAATGAAAAACTGTTTTTT. This encodes CSARYRTLATNEKLFF.

This clonotype was seen more than once but under ten times. The gene calls are TRBV12-3 or TRBV12-4 and TRBJ2-1, with TRBD1 identical over 9 bases. The CDR3 sequence is 14 residues long. V lost 5 bases and J lost 7; bases outside the gene matches: 6. The DNA of the CDR3 is TGTGCCAGCAGTCCGAGGGGACAGGGTAATGAGCAGTTCTTC. This translates into CASSPRGQGNEQFF.

This chain connects TRBV12-3 or TRBV12-4 to TRBJ1-1, with TRBD1 matching over 11 bases. This CDR3 has 15 residues. The J segment lost 11 bases and the V segment lost 2 bases, leaving 10 bases of the junction unmatched. The CDR3 here is CASSLRDRGTVGAFF. The CDR3 coding sequence is TGTGCCAGCAGTTTAAGGGACAGGGGGACCGTAGGTGCTTTCTTT.

This clonotype was observed a few times. V is TRBV6-5 and J is TRBJ2-7; 9 nucleotides align to TRBD2. Germline CDR1 is MNHEY and CDR2 is SVGAGI. J was trimmed by 7 bases and V by 6 bases; bases with no gene match: 10. The CDR3 has 14 residues. The CDR3, as DNA: TGTGCCAGCAGCAATGGGGTCCTAGCGGGGGAGCAGTACGTC. This gives the protein CASSNGVLAGEQYV.

This clonotype appeared a few times. The chain employs TRBV12-3 or TRBV12-4 and TRBJ1-1, with a weak D call TRBD1 (6 bases). The length of the CDR3 is 15 residues. V lost 11 bases, J lost 0 bases, and 19 bases lay in between. The CDR3 DNA reads as TGTGCCTCCAAGGGGGGCATGTGGATGAACACTGAAGCTTTCTTT. This sequence encodes CASKGGMWMNTEAFF.